This passage covers 27 T cell receptor beta chains from one sample sequenced in a study of blood T cell repertoires in COVID-19. Using immunoSEQ multiplex PCR, the repertoire was profiled, and TCRdb retains in-frame clones only, with some absent. The sample shows about 240,000 clones, around 85% of them seen only once. Input material: PBMCs or T cells enriched from blood (not recorded which). Receptors were obtained from a woman between 35 and 50 years old with acute COVID-19.

CDR3 in amino acids: CASSQEGQGATQYF. The CDR3 bases are TGTGCCAGCAGCCAAGAGGGACAGGGGGCTACGCAGTATTTT. The rearrangement links TRBV4-2 to TRBJ2-3, with 12 bases matching TRBD1. Germline V gene data show CDR1 as LGHNA and CDR2 as YNFKEQ. The CDR3 is 14 amino acids. With V trimmed by 0 bases and J by 8 bases, 0 bases remained unmatched.

The chain is built from TRBV4-1 and TRBJ2-2; 8 bases fit TRBD2. CDR3 length: 17 residues. V gave up 6 bases and J gave up 3 bases; unmatched junction bases: 12. Germline V gene sequence: CDR1 MGHRA, CDR2 YSYEKL. The CDR3 DNA reads TGCGCCAGCAGAAAGGGGTTGCAGCGGGAGTACACCGGGGAGCTGTTTTTT. It encodes CASRKGLQREYTGELFF.

This chain links TRBV11-3 with TRBJ1-4; TRBD1 aligns across 9 bases. J lost 5 bases, V lost 0 bases, and 4 bases had no gene match. The CDR3 runs to 16 residues. The V gene's germline CDR1 is SGHNT and CDR2 YENEEA. In nucleotides, the CDR3 is TGTGCCAGCAGCTTAGATTCCGGGACAGGGAATGAAAAACTGTTTTTT. It specifies CASSLDSGTGNEKLFF.

CDR3 DNA: TGTGCCAGCAGTTACTTGGCAGGGCATTCCTACGAGCAGTACTTC. It translates to CASSYLAGHSYEQYF. The rearrangement uses TRBV6-6 and TRBJ2-7, with D possibly being TRBD1 (5 bases). The CDR3 extends over 15 amino acids. V dropped 1 base and J dropped 1 base, with 11 bases sitting between them. Germline V gene lookup returns CDR1 MNHNY and CDR2 SVGAGI (reference sequence).

The count of this clone is one. V and J are TRBV7-2 and TRBJ1-4, with D unclear. This CDR3 is 15 amino acids long. Germline V gene data show CDR1 as SGHTA and CDR2 as FQGNSA. With 1 base removed from V and 0 bases from J, the gap between germline ends came to 6 bases. CDR3 coding DNA: TGTGCCAGCAGCTTAGTACAAGCAACTAATGAAAAACTGTTTTTT. Translation: CASSLVQATNEKLFF.

The V call is TRBV12-3 or TRBV12-4, the J call TRBJ1-4; the D is unclear. Between the trimmed V and J ends, which lost 3 bases and 8 bases, there was a span of 10 bases. The CDR3 is made up of 13 amino acids. The CDR3 reads CASSLYSGEKLFF. In DNA, the CDR3 is TGTGCCAGCAGTTTGTACAGTGGGGAAAAACTGTTTTTT.

The chain has TRBV23-1 and TRBJ1-2; no clear D. TRBV23-1 is annotated as an ORF whose role is uncertain. Trimming removed 9 bases at V and 5 bases at J, with 13 bases between. The CDR3 covers 12 residues. CDR3 coding DNA: TGCGCCAGTAAAAGCTGGAGGTATGGCTACACCTTC. Translating it yields CASKSWRYGYTF.

DNA for the CDR3: TGTGCCAGCAGTTACAAACAGGCTAGCAATCAGCCCCAGCATTTT. It codes for CASSYKQASNQPQHF. The chain employs TRBV6-6 and TRBJ1-5, with a tentative D call TRBD1 (5 bases). CDR3 length: 15 amino acids. Germline lookup yields CDR1 MNHNY and CDR2 SVGAGI (reference sequence). Between the trimmed V and J ends, which lost 2 bases and 0 bases, there was a span of 8 bases.

The gene calls are TRBV7-9 and TRBJ1-1; D is undetermined. Trimming took 1 base from V and 11 from J, leaving 11 bases between them. Looked up from germline, CDR1 is SEHNR and CDR2 is FQNEAQ (reference sequence). The CDR3 spans 12 residues. The DNA of the CDR3 is TGTGCCAGCAGCTTAGACTTTCAGGCGGCTTTCTTT. Protein: CASSLDFQAAFF.

The rearrangement joins TRBV18 to TRBJ2-2; D unclear. Germline V gene lookup returns CDR1 KGHSH and CDR2 LQKENI. This CDR3 region has 12 residues. Between the trimmed V and J ends, which lost 6 bases and 4 bases, there was a span of 6 bases. Here the CDR3 reads CASSPGTGELFF. DNA of the CDR3: TGTGCCAGCTCCCCCGGCACCGGGGAGCTGTTTTTT.

V is TRBV25-1 and J is TRBJ2-7, with 7 bases fitting TRBD1. The germline V gene encodes CDR1 MGHDK and CDR2 SYGVNS. The trim removed 6 bases at V and 6 bases at J, leaving 8 bases unmatched. The CDR3 has 13 amino acids. The CDR3 region is CASRNDRAVEQYF. CDR3 bases: TGTGCCAGCAGAAATGACAGGGCGGTCGAGCAGTACTTC.

The V gene is TRBV5-8, the J gene TRBJ2-1; D unclear. CDR3 length equals 14 residues. Germline V CDR1 and CDR2: SGHTS, YDEGEE. Trimming removed 6 bases from V and 2 bases from J, with 12 bases in between. The CDR3 loop reads CASNRRVTYNEQFF. The CDR3 DNA reads as TGTGCCAGCAACAGAAGAGTAACCTACAATGAGCAGTTCTTC.

The chain carries TRBV12-3 or TRBV12-4 and TRBJ2-7; perhaps TRBD1 as D (5 bases). CDR3 size: 13 residues. Trimming stripped 9 bases from V and 2 bases from J, with 14 bases between. CDR3 amino acids: CASRPAGTYEQYF. CDR3 DNA: TGTGCCAGTCGCCCGGCAGGGACCTACGAGCAGTACTTC.

This sequence joins TRBV5-5 and TRBJ2-7, with 8 bases lining up with TRBD1. Germline lookup yields CDR1 SGHKS and CDR2 YYEKEE (reference sequence). J lost 1 base, V lost 1 base, and 10 bases had no gene match. The length of the CDR3 is 17 residues. Written as DNA, the CDR3 is TGTGCCAGCAGCTTGAGAACGACAGGGGAATGGTCCTACGAGCAGTACTTC. Translation: CASSLRTTGEWSYEQYF.

The chain joins TRBV24-1 to TRBJ2-3; 11 nucleotides align to TRBD2. The germline gives CDR1 KGHDR, CDR2 SFDVKD. The V segment lost 2 bases and the J segment 0 bases; nucleotides outside the gene matches: 12. This CDR3 comprises 20 residues. The DNA of the CDR3 is TGTGCCACCAGTGATTCGTTCTTAGCGGGAGGGAAGAGGAGCACAGATACGCAGTATTTT. Protein sequence: CATSDSFLAGGKRSTDTQYF.

The rearrangement links TRBV18 to TRBJ2-1; TRBD2 matches at 8 bases. Germline CDR1 and CDR2: KGHSH and LQKENI. This CDR3 comprises 13 residues. V shed 5 bases and J 7 bases; nucleotides not matched to a gene: 4. The CDR3 loop reads CASSWREANEQFF. CDR3 DNA: TGTGCCAGCTCATGGCGGGAGGCTAATGAGCAGTTCTTC. Complete variable domain (other parts from reference TRBV18 and TRBJ2-1): NAGVMQNPRHLVRRRGQEARLRCSPMKGHSHVYWYRQLPEEGLKFMVYLQKENIIDESGMPKERFSAEFPKEGPSILRIQQVVRGDSAAYFCASSWREANEQFFGPGTRLTVL.

The gene calls are TRBV7-9 and TRBJ1-3; TRBD1 aligns across 9 bases. The trim removed 5 bases at V and 2 bases at J, leaving 4 bases unmatched. CDR3 length: 15 amino acids. The germline gives CDR1 SEHNR, CDR2 FQNEAQ (reference sequence). The CDR3 coding sequence is TGTGCCAGCAGCATTGGACAGGGGACTGGAAACACCATATATTTT. Its protein product is CASSIGQGTGNTIYF.

In nucleotides, the CDR3 is TGTGCCAGCAGTTTAGGACTAGCGGGACCCTACGAGCAGTACTTC. This translates into CASSLGLAGPYEQYF. The V and J genes are TRBV27 and TRBJ2-7, with TRBD2 matching over 12 bases. The CDR3 extends over 15 amino acids. Looked up from germline, CDR1 is MNHEY and CDR2 is SMNVEV (reference sequence). V trimming: 2 bases; J trimming: 2 bases; junction bases outside the gene matches: 1.

The chain couples TRBV25-1 to TRBJ1-1; the D gene is possibly TRBD1 (5 bases). Trimming removed 5 bases from V and 5 bases from J, with 15 bases in between. CDR1 and CDR2 from the germline V gene are MGHDK and SYGVNS. This CDR3 is built from 14 residues. Written as DNA, the CDR3 is TGTGCCAGCAGTAAACGGGGGGACGGGACTGAAGCTTTCTTT. It is translated as CASSKRGDGTEAFF.

The chain has TRBV2 and TRBJ1-5, with D possibly being TRBD1 (5 bases). Germline V CDR1 and CDR2: SNHLY, FYNNEI. V lost 6 bases to trimming and J lost 0 bases, with 12 bases between them. The length of the CDR3 is 15 residues. The CDR3 DNA reads TGTGCCAGCAGATCTGGAGGGGTTAGCAATCAGCCCCAGCATTTT. The encoded protein is CASRSGGVSNQPQHF. Supplemented by reference TRBV2 and TRBJ1-5, the full variable domain reads EPEVTQTPSHQVTQMGQEVILRCVPISNHLYFYWYRQILGQKVEFLVSFYNNEISEKSEIFDDQFSVERPDGSNFTLKIRSTKLEDSAMYFCASRSGGVSNQPQHFGDGTRLSIL.

The gene calls are TRBV5-1 and TRBJ2-3; D might be TRBD2 (5 bases). The CDR3 is 14 residues long. V was pared by 1 base and J by 4 bases, with 10 bases between. Per germline, CDR1 SGHRS and CDR2 YFSETQ. This CDR3 reads CASSLWRAADTQYF. CDR3 bases: TGCGCCAGCAGCTTGTGGCGGGCGGCAGATACGCAGTATTTT.

This CDR3 reads CASSHRDRMANGGYTF. CDR3 nucleotides: TGTGCCAGCTCACACAGGGACAGAATGGCGAATGGGGGCTACACCTTC. The chain carries TRBV18 and TRBJ1-2; 7 bases fit TRBD1. Per germline, CDR1 KGHSH and CDR2 LQKENI. The CDR3 runs to 16 residues. The V and J ends lost 4 bases and 8 bases, in that order; junction bases with no gene match: 16.

The chain uses TRBV7-9 and TRBJ2-1; 7 bases are shared with TRBD1. V shed 10 bases, J shed 8 bases, and the junction held 11 bases outside the gene matches. CDR3 size: 13 residues. The germline V gene encodes CDR1 SEHNR and CDR2 FQNEAQ (reference sequence). The DNA of the CDR3 is TGTGCCACCCAGGGGGTGGTGCAGGATGAGCAGTTCTTC. It encodes CATQGVVQDEQFF.

The CDR3 DNA reads as TGTGCCAGCAGCTTTGTCAGCGTTCATGAGCAGTTCTTC. Translation gives CASSFVSVHEQFF. This rearrangement joins TRBV7-8 to TRBJ2-1, with D hard to call. CDR1 is SGHVS and CDR2 is FQNEAQ in the germline V gene. Between the trimmed V and J ends, which lost 3 bases and 8 bases, there was a span of 11 bases. This CDR3 spans 13 amino acids.

The gene calls are TRBV5-1 and TRBJ1-1; TRBD1 agrees at 7 bases. The length of the CDR3 is 16 residues. V shed 4 bases and J 1 base; nucleotides not matched to a gene: 10. The germline gives CDR1 SGHRS, CDR2 YFSETQ. The CDR3 nucleotides read TGCGCCAGCAGCCCCGATTGGACAGGCCAGAACACTGAAGCTTTCTTT. It translates to CASSPDWTGQNTEAFF.

Here the CDR3 reads CASSLATSGIHYGYTF. The CDR3 nucleotides are TGTGCCAGCAGCTTGGCCACGTCGGGGATACACTATGGCTACACCTTC. This chain joins TRBV5-4 and TRBJ1-2; D gene uncertain. The germline V gene has CDR1 SGHNT and CDR2 YYREEE (reference sequence). V shed 0 bases and J shed 3 bases, with 15 bases lying between them. This CDR3 comprises 16 residues.

As regards this clone: Mismatch with germline at one junction end may stem from a read error. The rearrangement uses TRBV7-7 and TRBJ2-1; 8 positions match TRBD2. Germline CDR1 and CDR2: SSHAT and FNYEAQ (reference sequence). The CDR3 loop spans 16 amino acids. The CDR3 here is CASSPLLADSYNEQFF. The CDR3 region has the DNA TGTGCTAGCAGTCCCTTACTAGCGGACTCCTACAATGAGCAGTTCTTC.